Listed below are T cell receptor beta chains from one sample, sequenced in a study of blood T cell repertoires in COVID-19. The method was immunoSEQ multiplex PCR; TCRdb's version includes in-frame clones alone and lacks a portion of them. The sample contains 150,000 to 200,000 clones, approximately 92% of which appear only once. The sequencing sample was made of peripheral blood. The source is a woman aged 45-65 years with acute or convalescent COVID-19. Each CDR3 is given with its conserved first and last residue. D genes are given only for firm matches. Some rows have no size entry. The others give once, few or many, or a class for an expanded clone.

.	TRBD1	TRBV24-1	TRBJ1-4	CATSDGQTGVGEKLFF	TGTGCCACCAGTGATGGGCAGACAGGGGTGGGTGAAAAACTGTTTTTT
.	.	TRBV12-5	TRBJ1-3	CASGLVGGYSGNTIYF	TGTGCTAGTGGTTTGGTAGGCGGGTACTCTGGAAACACCATATATTTT
few	TRBD1	TRBV24-1	TRBJ1-1	CATSDTGQGKAFF	TGTGCCACCAGTGACACCGGACAGGGGAAAGCTTTCTTT
.	TRBD2	TRBV10-3	TRBJ2-2	CAISGGLGDTGELFF	TGTGCCATCAGTGGCGGACTAGGAGACACCGGGGAGCTGTTTTTT
.	.	TRBV9	TRBJ2-1	CASSVELYNEQFF	TGTGCCAGCAGCGTAGAACTCTACAATGAGCAGTTCTTC
.	.	TRBV3-1/TRBV3-2	TRBJ1-6	CASSHKGGSYNSPLHF	TGTGCCAGCAGCCACAAAGGGGGCTCCTATAATTCACCCCTCCACTTT
.	.	TRBV24-1	TRBJ2-3	CATSEGPPRAADTQYF	TGTGCCACCAGTGAAGGGCCTCCGAGGGCTGCAGATACGCAGTATTTT
.	TRBD2	TRBV7-2	TRBJ2-5	CASSYGLSGRETQYF	TGTGCCAGCAGCTACGGGTTGAGCGGGAGAGAGACCCAGTACTTC
.	.	TRBV10-2	TRBJ1-6	CASSESKGALHF	TGCGCCAGCAGTGAGTCGAAAGGGGCCCTCCACTTT
.	TRBD1	TRBV6-6	TRBJ1-1	CASSYSKQGAAAEAFF	TGTGCCAGCAGTTACTCGAAACAGGGGGCTGCGGCTGAAGCTTTCTTT
.	TRBD1	TRBV5-4	TRBJ1-1	CASSLGGTGVLNTEAFF	TGTGCCAGCAGCTTGGGTGGGACAGGTGTCCTGAACACTGAAGCTTTCTTT
.	TRBD1	TRBV7-3	TRBJ1-1	CASSPGQGSIEAFF	TGTGCCAGCAGCCCCGGACAGGGAAGTATTGAAGCTTTCTTT
.	TRBD2	TRBV30	TRBJ2-1	CAWRRTGGLDEQFF	TGTGCCTGGAGGAGGACGGGGGGGTTAGATGAGCAGTTCTTC
.	TRBD1	TRBV9	TRBJ2-7	CASSMTGSQTEQYF	TGTGCCAGCAGCATGACAGGGTCCCAAACGGAGCAGTACTTC
.	TRBD1	TRBV7-3	TRBJ2-2	CASRTGPTGELFF	TGTGCCAGCAGGACAGGGCCCACCGGGGAGCTGTTTTTT
.	TRBD2	TRBV4-1	TRBJ2-7	CASSQVPSGNREQYF	TGCGCCAGCAGCCAAGTTCCTAGCGGGAACCGCGAGCAGTACTTC
once	TRBD2	TRBV27	TRBJ2-1	CATKRGSSYNEQFF	TGTGCCACCAAGCGGGGGAGCTCCTACAATGAGCAGTTCTTC
.	.	TRBV6-2/TRBV6-3	TRBJ2-5	CASSRGETQYF	TGTGCCAGCAGTAGGGGGGAGACCCAGTACTTC
.	TRBD1	TRBV7-2	TRBJ1-2	CASSPGQGSSSYTF	TGTGCCAGCAGCCCGGGACAGGGGAGTAGTAGCTACACCTTC
.	TRBD2	TRBV10-2	TRBJ2-7	CASSETAGSVYEQYF	TGCGCCAGCAGTGAAACAGCGGGATCGGTCTACGAGCAGTACTTC
.	TRBD1	TRBV29-1	TRBJ1-1	CSVELTGAYTEAFF	TGCAGCGTTGAGTTGACAGGGGCCTACACTGAAGCTTTCTTT
.	.	TRBV6-1	TRBJ1-5	CASSERGSNQPQHF	TGTGCCAGCAGTGAAAGGGGGAGCAATCAGCCCCAGCATTTT
once	TRBD1	TRBV28	TRBJ2-2	CASRTGGTGELFF	TGTGCCAGCAGAACAGGGGGAACCGGGGAGCTGTTTTTT
.	.	TRBV21-1	TRBJ2-2	CAMLLSGNENTGELFF	TGTGCCATGCTCCTAAGCGGGAATGAGAACACCGGGGAGCTGTTTTTT
.	.	TRBV5-1	TRBJ1-1	CASSLDRSLTEAFF	TGCGCCAGCAGCTTAGACAGGAGTCTCACTGAAGCTTTCTTT
.	.	TRBV3-1/TRBV3-2	TRBJ1-3	CASSHEQHSGNTIYF	TGTGCCAGCAGCCATGAACAGCACTCTGGAAACACCATATATTTT
once	TRBD2	TRBV4-1	TRBJ2-1	CASSNGLAGQFF	TGCGCCAGCAGCAACGGACTAGCGGGGCAGTTCTTC
.	TRBD2	TRBV6-2/TRBV6-3	TRBJ2-7	CASSYPLDGRATIYEQYF	TGTGCCAGCAGTTACCCTCTTGATGGGAGGGCGACGATCTACGAGCAGTACTTC
.	.	TRBV7-8	TRBJ1-1	CASSLGSRALGVESEAFF	TGTGCCAGCAGCTTAGGGTCACGGGCCCTAGGGGTAGAGTCTGAAGCTTTCTTT
.	.	TRBV13	TRBJ1-1	CASSLKGKTRNTEAFF	TGTGCCAGCAGCCTGAAGGGGAAAACAAGGAACACTGAAGCTTTCTTT
.	TRBD2	TRBV4-2	TRBJ2-1	CASSQVVWAGGQNEQFF	TGTGCCAGCAGCCAAGTGGTTTGGGCGGGGGGGCAAAATGAGCAGTTCTTC
.	.	TRBV15	TRBJ1-1	CATSRPGANTEAFF	TGTGCCACCAGCAGACCTGGGGCGAACACTGAAGCTTTCTTT
.	TRBD2	TRBV4-3	TRBJ2-3	CASSQAPAGLVTDTQYF	TGCGCCAGCAGCCAAGCCCCCGCTGGACTAGTGACAGATACGCAGTATTTT
.	TRBD2	TRBV18	TRBJ2-3	CASSPPGGTTDTQYF	TGTGCCAGCTCACCACCGGGGGGGACGACAGATACGCAGTATTTT
.	TRBD2	TRBV6-2/TRBV6-3	TRBJ2-5	CASSYAVAGGQETQYF	TGTGCCAGCAGTTACGCTGTAGCGGGGGGCCAAGAGACCCAGTACTTC
.	.	TRBV9	TRBJ2-5	CASSAHTGIETQYF	TGTGCCAGCAGCGCCCATACAGGGATTGAGACCCAGTACTTC
.	.	TRBV19	TRBJ1-2	CASSIATPTSVGYTF	TGTGCCAGTAGTATAGCTACCCCAACCTCGGTCGGCTACACCTTC
.	TRBD1	TRBV5-1	TRBJ2-1	CASLFGQGANEQFF	TGCGCCAGTCTATTCGGCCAGGGGGCTAATGAGCAGTTCTTC
.	.	TRBV4-2	TRBJ1-2	CASSKGRGDGYTF	TGTGCCAGCAGCAAAGGACGGGGGGATGGCTACACCTTC
.	.	TRBV10-1	TRBJ1-6	CASSGGNSPLHF	TGCGCCAGCAGCGGAGGGAATTCACCCCTCCACTTT
.	TRBD2	TRBV6-2/TRBV6-3	TRBJ2-1	CASSSGTSGGANQFF	TGTGCCAGCAGTTCCGGGACTAGCGGGGGGGCGAATCAGTTCTTC
.	.	TRBV19	TRBJ2-2	CASSSGELFF	TGTGCCAGTAGTTCAGGGGAGCTGTTTTTT
.	.	TRBV5-5	TRBJ2-2	CASSSHYITGELFF	TGTGCCAGCAGCTCCCATTACATAACCGGGGAGCTGTTTTTT